The entry below gives a single T cell receptor beta chain sequence along with its context. This sample is part of a study of blood T cell repertoires in COVID-19. Study-level background: Nucleic acid was either cDNA or gDNA, and it came from T cells, B-cell-depleted T cells, or PBMCs.

Participant-given clinical history determined each cohort assignment. Recovered status applied to Cohort 3 donors who had two consecutive negative PCRs. It also applied to those with clearance or with symptom resolution. In the original workflow: Reference gene primer amplification gave estimated nucleated cell counts. The protocol was immunoSEQ multiplex PCR, while the TCRdb copy is restricted to in-frame clones and leaves out a portion. V, J and clone size are taken as reported in that table, and D and trimming were inferred from the DNA itself. Of a few hundred thousand clones in the sample, about 85% are singletons; the top ten hold around a sixth. V was cut by 0 bases and J by 4 bases, with 12 bases left in between. The germline gives CDR1 MNHEY, CDR2 SMNVEV (reference sequence). The CDR3 length is 15 residues.

This receptor was obtained from a man between 40 and 49 years old who had recovered from COVID-19. Sequencing used PBMCs or T cells enriched from blood (not recorded which). The J gene is TRBJ1-2, the V gene TRBV27; no clear D gene. CDR3 protein: CASSLSRNLFYGYTF. The CDR3, as DNA: TGTGCCAGCAGTTTATCGAGGAACCTCTTCTATGGCTACACCTTC.